These T cell receptor beta chains were read from a single sample in a study of post-analysis software for immune sequencing data. TCRdb fed the PCR reads into MiXCR, producing one record per CDR3 protein. Here the sample spans about 770,000 distinct CDR3 sequences, approximately 44% being singletons. Sequencing input: blood. The receptors stem from a girl aged 10 to 17 with multiple sclerosis. Each CDR3 is given with its conserved first and last residue. Each record gives: clone size, V gene, D gene, J gene, CDR3 DNA, CDR3 protein. A D gene is named only where the DNA matches it firmly. Clone sizes are given selectively: once, few, many, or a class where the clone is expanded.

abundance: few
v_gene: TRBV7-2
d_gene: TRBD2
j_gene: TRBJ2-7
CDR3nt: TGTGCCAGCAGCTTAGGGGGCGGGAGGGCTCCCTTCTACGAGCAGTACTTC
CDR3aa: CASSLGGGRAPFYEQYF

abundance: -
v_gene: TRBV20-1
d_gene: -
j_gene: TRBJ2-4
CDR3nt: TGCAGTGCTAGAGGGGAGCGTGGGCTAGCCAAAAACATTCAGTACTTC
CDR3aa: CSARGERGLAKNIQYF

abundance: -
v_gene: TRBV12-3/TRBV12-4
d_gene: -
j_gene: TRBJ2-3
CDR3nt: TGTGCCAGCAGTCCTTCGGGGCCCGGGAGTACAGATACGCAGTATTTT
CDR3aa: CASSPSGPGSTDTQYF

abundance: -
v_gene: TRBV4-3
d_gene: -
j_gene: TRBJ2-3
CDR3nt: TGCGCCAGCAGCCAAGCCTACCGGGATCCCACAGATACGCAGTATTTT
CDR3aa: CASSQAYRDPTDTQYF

abundance: -
v_gene: TRBV29-1
d_gene: TRBD1
j_gene: TRBJ2-1
CDR3nt: TGCAGCGGACGACAGGGGGGCTACAATGAGCAGTTCTTC
CDR3aa: CSGRQGGYNEQFF

abundance: -
v_gene: TRBV7-2
d_gene: -
j_gene: TRBJ2-1
CDR3nt: TGTGCCAGCACACTAAGCTCCTACAATGAGCAGTTCTTC
CDR3aa: CASTLSSYNEQFF

abundance: -
v_gene: TRBV29-1
d_gene: -
j_gene: TRBJ2-3
CDR3nt: TGCAGCGTTGAAGATCAGGAGAGAGCGGGTGATACGCAGTATTTT
CDR3aa: CSVEDQERAGDTQYF

abundance: -
v_gene: TRBV29-1
d_gene: TRBD1
j_gene: TRBJ2-5
CDR3nt: TGCAGCGTTGAAGATCCGGACAGGGGAGTGGAGCAGTACTTC
CDR3aa: CSVEDPDRGVEQYF

abundance: -
v_gene: TRBV30
d_gene: -
j_gene: TRBJ2-1
CDR3nt: TGTGCCTGGAGTCGTGGGGTAGGGTACAATGAGCAGTTCTTC
CDR3aa: CAWSRGVGYNEQFF

abundance: -
v_gene: TRBV7-9
d_gene: TRBD1
j_gene: TRBJ1-1
CDR3nt: TGTGCCAGCAGCCCCCGACAGGGGGAATATGGGACCACTGAAGCTTTCTTT
CDR3aa: CASSPRQGEYGTTEAFF

abundance: -
v_gene: TRBV6-5
d_gene: -
j_gene: TRBJ2-7
CDR3nt: TGTGCCAGCACTCATATGGGGGGCGAGCAGTACTTC
CDR3aa: CASTHMGGEQYF

abundance: -
v_gene: TRBV5-6
d_gene: -
j_gene: TRBJ1-2
CDR3nt: TGTGCCAGCAGCTTGGTGGACCTTAACTATGGCTACACCTTC
CDR3aa: CASSLVDLNYGYTF

abundance: -
v_gene: TRBV6-2/TRBV6-3
d_gene: TRBD1
j_gene: TRBJ2-7
CDR3nt: TGTGCCAGCAGTTACCATGGACAGGGCTCTCTCGAGCAGTACTTC
CDR3aa: CASSYHGQGSLEQYF

abundance: -
v_gene: TRBV28
d_gene: -
j_gene: TRBJ2-5
CDR3nt: TGTGCCAGCAGTTGGCGGGAATTACAAGAGACCCAGTACTTC
CDR3aa: CASSWRELQETQYF

abundance: -
v_gene: TRBV25-1
d_gene: -
j_gene: TRBJ1-5
CDR3nt: TGTGCCAGCAGTCGTTTGGGTAGCAATCAGCCCCAGCATTTT
CDR3aa: CASSRLGSNQPQHF

abundance: -
v_gene: TRBV11-2
d_gene: TRBD1
j_gene: TRBJ2-5
CDR3nt: TGTGCCAGCAGCCCGTGGGACAGGGGAACGGGGACCCAGTACTTC
CDR3aa: CASSPWDRGTGTQYF

abundance: -
v_gene: TRBV7-9
d_gene: -
j_gene: TRBJ2-1
CDR3nt: TGTGCCAGCAGCCGTACCCGGACAGATCCCTACAATGAGCAGTTCTTC
CDR3aa: CASSRTRTDPYNEQFF

abundance: -
v_gene: TRBV5-1
d_gene: TRBD2
j_gene: TRBJ2-1
CDR3nt: TGCGCCAGCAGCTTGGCGGCCGGAAGCGGGAGTTTCGGTGAGCAGTTCTTC
CDR3aa: CASSLAAGSGSFGEQFF

abundance: few
v_gene: TRBV29-1
d_gene: -
j_gene: TRBJ2-7
CDR3nt: TGCAGCGTTTGGGCAGGACAATCCTACGAGCAGTACTTC
CDR3aa: CSVWAGQSYEQYF

abundance: -
v_gene: TRBV20-1
d_gene: -
j_gene: TRBJ1-2
CDR3nt: TGCAGTGCTTCACAGCCCTACACCTTC
CDR3aa: CSASQPYTF

abundance: few
v_gene: TRBV4-2
d_gene: -
j_gene: TRBJ2-1
CDR3nt: TGTGCCAGCAGCCAATGGTTAACGGAACCAAACAATGAGCAGTTCTTC
CDR3aa: CASSQWLTEPNNEQFF

abundance: -
v_gene: TRBV7-3
d_gene: -
j_gene: TRBJ2-7
CDR3nt: TGTGCCAGCACCTGGCCAGGGCCCATTGACGAGCAGTACTTC
CDR3aa: CASTWPGPIDEQYF

abundance: many
v_gene: TRBV12-3/TRBV12-4
d_gene: -
j_gene: TRBJ2-3
CDR3nt: TGTGCCAGCAGTCCTTACACAGATACGCAGTATTTT
CDR3aa: CASSPYTDTQYF

abundance: few
v_gene: TRBV7-8
d_gene: TRBD2
j_gene: TRBJ2-1
CDR3nt: TGTGCCAGCAGCCTACGGCGGGAGGGTATTGAGCAGTTCTTC
CDR3aa: CASSLRREGIEQFF

abundance: -
v_gene: TRBV2
d_gene: -
j_gene: TRBJ2-1
CDR3nt: TGTGCCAGCAGTGAAGAGGGCAGCTCCTACAATGAGCAGTTCTTC
CDR3aa: CASSEEGSSYNEQFF

abundance: -
v_gene: TRBV9
d_gene: -
j_gene: TRBJ2-3
CDR3nt: TGTGCCAGCAGCGTAGGAACGGGAGTCCCCCGTCGACCCACAGATACGCAGTATTTT
CDR3aa: CASSVGTGVPRRPTDTQYF

abundance: -
v_gene: TRBV29-1
d_gene: -
j_gene: TRBJ1-1
CDR3nt: TGCAGCGTACCTAGCGACGAGAACACTGAAGCTTTCTTT
CDR3aa: CSVPSDENTEAFF

abundance: -
v_gene: TRBV5-1
d_gene: TRBD2
j_gene: TRBJ2-1
CDR3nt: TGCGCCAGCAGCTTGGAAGGGACTAGTATTGGTGAGCAGTTCTTC
CDR3aa: CASSLEGTSIGEQFF

abundance: -
v_gene: TRBV7-2
d_gene: -
j_gene: TRBJ2-3
CDR3nt: TGTGCCAGCACGGGCACTTATACGCAGTATTTT
CDR3aa: CASTGTYTQYF

abundance: few
v_gene: TRBV20-1
d_gene: TRBD1
j_gene: TRBJ1-2
CDR3nt: TGCAGTGCTACGCCACAGGGGGGCAACTATGGCTACACCTTC
CDR3aa: CSATPQGGNYGYTF

abundance: -
v_gene: TRBV29-1
d_gene: TRBD2
j_gene: TRBJ2-7
CDR3nt: TGCAGCATTGAATCTGGAGATAGGACTAGCATACACGAGCAGTACTTC
CDR3aa: CSIESGDRTSIHEQYF

abundance: -
v_gene: TRBV29-1
d_gene: -
j_gene: TRBJ1-1
CDR3nt: TGCAGCGTTCGCAGGAACACTGAAGCTTTCTTT
CDR3aa: CSVRRNTEAFF

abundance: -
v_gene: TRBV5-1
d_gene: TRBD1
j_gene: TRBJ1-1
CDR3nt: TGCGCCAGCAGCCCGACAGGGTCTGGGAACACTGAAGCTTTCTTT
CDR3aa: CASSPTGSGNTEAFF

abundance: -
v_gene: TRBV6-1
d_gene: TRBD1
j_gene: TRBJ1-2
CDR3nt: TGTGCCAGCAGTCGAGGACAGGCATATAACTATGGCTACACCTTC
CDR3aa: CASSRGQAYNYGYTF

abundance: -
v_gene: TRBV5-1
d_gene: TRBD2
j_gene: TRBJ2-1
CDR3nt: TGCGCCAGCAGCTTGGTAGCGGGAGGCCACAATGAGCAGTTCTTC
CDR3aa: CASSLVAGGHNEQFF

abundance: -
v_gene: TRBV7-9
d_gene: TRBD1
j_gene: TRBJ2-1
CDR3nt: TGTGCCAGCAGCCACCAACGGGACAGGGTGGACAATGAGCAGTTCTTC
CDR3aa: CASSHQRDRVDNEQFF

abundance: -
v_gene: TRBV7-2
d_gene: -
j_gene: TRBJ2-4
CDR3nt: TGTGCCAGCAGCTTAGTCCGGGTCGGGGCCAAAAACATTCAGTACTTC
CDR3aa: CASSLVRVGAKNIQYF

abundance: -
v_gene: TRBV20-1
d_gene: -
j_gene: TRBJ1-1
CDR3nt: TGCAGTGCAAACCAGGTACCGGGGATTACTGAAGCTTTCTTT
CDR3aa: CSANQVPGITEAFF

abundance: many
v_gene: TRBV25-1
d_gene: -
j_gene: TRBJ1-2
CDR3nt: TGTGCCAGCAGGATGAGGGACCACTATGGCTACACCTTC
CDR3aa: CASRMRDHYGYTF

abundance: -
v_gene: TRBV10-3
d_gene: -
j_gene: TRBJ2-7
CDR3nt: TGTGCCATCAGTGGGGCAGGGTCGTACGAGCAGTACTTC
CDR3aa: CAISGAGSYEQYF

abundance: -
v_gene: TRBV3-1
d_gene: -
j_gene: TRBJ1-1
CDR3nt: TGTGCCAGCAGCCAAGATCGGCCCAAGATCGGGTTTGGGAGGACTGAAGCTTTCTTT
CDR3aa: CASSQDRPKIGFGRTEAFF

abundance: -
v_gene: TRBV20-1
d_gene: TRBD2
j_gene: TRBJ2-7
CDR3nt: TGCAGTGCTCGGCTAGCGGGAGCGCGTTCCTACGAGCAGTACTTC
CDR3aa: CSARLAGARSYEQYF

abundance: -
v_gene: TRBV18
d_gene: -
j_gene: TRBJ2-7
CDR3nt: TGTGCCAGCTCACCACAGACAGATAACTACGAGCAGTACTTC
CDR3aa: CASSPQTDNYEQYF

abundance: few
v_gene: TRBV20-1
d_gene: TRBD2
j_gene: TRBJ2-3
CDR3nt: TGCAGTGCTCCAGGACTAGACTTTATAGATACGCAGTATTTT
CDR3aa: CSAPGLDFIDTQYF

abundance: -
v_gene: TRBV6-2/TRBV6-3
d_gene: TRBD1
j_gene: TRBJ2-3
CDR3nt: TGTGCCAGCAGTTATTGGTTTCAGGGGGCAGATACGCAGTATTTT
CDR3aa: CASSYWFQGADTQYF

abundance: once
v_gene: TRBV10-3
d_gene: TRBD2
j_gene: TRBJ2-4
CDR3nt: TGTGCCATCAGGGCGGCGGGGGAGCAGTACTTC
CDR3aa: CAIRAAGEQYF

abundance: -
v_gene: TRBV29-1
d_gene: TRBD2
j_gene: TRBJ2-3
CDR3nt: TGCAGCGTTGATGGTCAGGGAGGGGTTACGCAGTATTTT
CDR3aa: CSVDGQGGVTQYF